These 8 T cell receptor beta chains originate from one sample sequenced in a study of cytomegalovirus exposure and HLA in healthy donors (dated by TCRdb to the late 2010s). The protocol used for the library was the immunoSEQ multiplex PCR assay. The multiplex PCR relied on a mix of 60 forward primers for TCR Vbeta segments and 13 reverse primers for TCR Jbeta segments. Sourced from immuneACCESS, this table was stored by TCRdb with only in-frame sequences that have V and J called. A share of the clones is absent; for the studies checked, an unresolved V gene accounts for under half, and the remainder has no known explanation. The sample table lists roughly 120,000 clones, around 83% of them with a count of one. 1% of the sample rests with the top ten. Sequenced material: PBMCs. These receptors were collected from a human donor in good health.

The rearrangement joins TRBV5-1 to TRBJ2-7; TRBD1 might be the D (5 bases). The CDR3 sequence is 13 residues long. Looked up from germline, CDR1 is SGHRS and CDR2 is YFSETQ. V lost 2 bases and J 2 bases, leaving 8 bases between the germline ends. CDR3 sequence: CASSLQATYEQYF. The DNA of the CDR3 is TGCGCCAGCAGCTTACAGGCCACCTACGAGCAGTACTTC.

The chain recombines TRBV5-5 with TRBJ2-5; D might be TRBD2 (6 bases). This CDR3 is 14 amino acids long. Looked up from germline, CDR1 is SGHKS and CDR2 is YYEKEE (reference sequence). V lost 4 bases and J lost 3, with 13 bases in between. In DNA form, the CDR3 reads TGTGCCAGCAGCCCCGGCGGGGTAGAAGAGACCCAGTACTTC. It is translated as CASSPGGVEETQYF.

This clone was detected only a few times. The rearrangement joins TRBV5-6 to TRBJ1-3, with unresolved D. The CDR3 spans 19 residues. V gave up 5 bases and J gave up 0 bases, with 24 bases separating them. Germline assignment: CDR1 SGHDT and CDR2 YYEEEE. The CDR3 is CASRGGFWGGESSGNTIYF. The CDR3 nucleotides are TGTGCCAGCAGGGGAGGGTTTTGGGGTGGGGAGAGCTCTGGAAACACCATATATTTT.

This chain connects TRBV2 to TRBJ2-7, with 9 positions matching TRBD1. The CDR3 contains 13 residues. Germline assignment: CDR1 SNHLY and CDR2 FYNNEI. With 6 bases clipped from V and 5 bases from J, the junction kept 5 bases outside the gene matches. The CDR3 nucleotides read TGTGCCAGCAGCCCCCGACAGGGGGACGAGCAGTACTTC. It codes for CASSPRQGDEQYF.

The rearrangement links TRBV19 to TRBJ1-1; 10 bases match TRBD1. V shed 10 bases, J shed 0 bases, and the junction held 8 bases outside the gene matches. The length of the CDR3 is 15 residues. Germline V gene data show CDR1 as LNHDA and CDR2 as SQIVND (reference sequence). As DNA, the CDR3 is TGTGCCACCCCGGCGGGACAGGGGATGAACACTGAAGCTTTCTTT. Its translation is CATPAGQGMNTEAFF. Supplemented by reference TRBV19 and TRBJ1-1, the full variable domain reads DGGITQSPKYLFRKEGQNVTLSCEQNLNHDAMYWYRQDPGQGLRLIYYSQIVNDFQKGDIAEGYSVSREKKESFPLTVTSAQKNPTAFYLCATPAGQGMNTEAFFGQGTRLTVV.

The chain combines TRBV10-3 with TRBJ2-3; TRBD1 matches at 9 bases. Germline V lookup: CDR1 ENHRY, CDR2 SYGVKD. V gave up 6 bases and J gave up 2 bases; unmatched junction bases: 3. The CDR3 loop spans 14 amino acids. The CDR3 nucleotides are TGTGCCATCAGCCGGGACAGGGACACAGATACGCAGTATTTT. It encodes CAISRDRDTDTQYF.

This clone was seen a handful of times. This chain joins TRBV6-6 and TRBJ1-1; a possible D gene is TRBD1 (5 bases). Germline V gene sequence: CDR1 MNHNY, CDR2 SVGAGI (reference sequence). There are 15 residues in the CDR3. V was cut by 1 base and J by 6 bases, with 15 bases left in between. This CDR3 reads CASSYLQGGIPEAFF. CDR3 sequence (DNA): TGTGCCAGCAGTTACTTGCAGGGAGGAATCCCTGAAGCTTTCTTT.

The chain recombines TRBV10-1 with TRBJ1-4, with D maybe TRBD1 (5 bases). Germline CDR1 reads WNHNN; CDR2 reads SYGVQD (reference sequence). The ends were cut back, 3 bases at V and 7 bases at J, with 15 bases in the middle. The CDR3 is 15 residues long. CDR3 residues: CASSDPDRRGEKLFF. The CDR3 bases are TGCGCCAGCAGTGACCCAGACAGAAGGGGTGAAAAACTGTTTTTT.